This TCR beta chain was captured by sequencing in a study of vaccination and CD4 T cells after COVID-19. Study in general: The stimulus for the cells was overlapping spike peptides derived from SARS-CoV-2, HCoV-NL63, HCoV-OC43 and HCoV-229E.

Described treatment: roughly nine-day PBMC culture with coronavirus spike peptide pools or control peptides (ViraFEST assay). CDR3 length equals 16 residues. Germline loops: CDR1 SSHAT, CDR2 FNYEAQ (reference sequence). Worth noting for this clonotype: The antigen remains undetermined. At one end, the junction sequence differs from germline, possibly due to a read error.

With the Oncomine TCR Beta short-read assay, DNA from cultured CD4+ T cells was sequenced. TCRdb reanalysed the PCR reads using MiXCR and keeps one entry per CDR3 protein. This sample has roughly 10,000 distinct CDR3 sequences, with more than 25% found just once. This clonotype originated in a human donor who had recovered from COVID-19. The chain employs TRBV7-7 and TRBJ2-2; tentatively, D is TRBD2 (6 bases). Material: CD4+ T cells from blood, cultured in vitro, obtained after SARS-CoV-2 vaccination. CDR3 coding DNA: TGTGCTAGCAGCCCCGTGAATAGGTGGCGGGGCGGGGAGCTGTTTTTT. It translates to CASSPVNRWRGGELFF.